The rows below give T cell receptor beta chains drawn from one sample of a study of blood T cell repertoires in COVID-19. Libraries were prepared by immunoSEQ multiplex PCR; TCRdb keeps only in-frame clonotypes and omits some of them. The sample has approximately 260,000 clones, around 89% seen once. Sequencing was done on a sample of peripheral blood. The receptors here all came from a woman aged 40 to 50 with acute or convalescent COVID-19. The CDR3 runs from the conserved cysteine through the conserved F or W. D genes are given only for firm matches. Clone sizes are given selectively: once, few, many, or a class where the clone is expanded.

d_gene | j_gene | v_gene | abundance | CDR3nt | CDR3aa
TRBD2 | TRBJ2-1 | TRBV5-1 | - | TGCGCCAGCAGCCCGGGAGGGACTAGCGGGTACAATGAGCAGTTCTTC | CASSPGGTSGYNEQFF
- | TRBJ1-2 | TRBV3-1/TRBV3-2 | - | TGTGCCAGCAGCCAAGACGGGGGACCTGGCTACACCTTC | CASSQDGGPGYTF
- | TRBJ1-2 | TRBV7-9 | once | TGTGCCAGCAGCTTAGGCGGTTTCGGCTACACCTTC | CASSLGGFGYTF
TRBD1 | TRBJ1-3 | TRBV29-1 | - | TGCAGCGTTGACAGGGGGACAGGAAACACCATATATTTT | CSVDRGTGNTIYF
- | TRBJ1-4 | TRBV19 | - | TGTGCCAGTAGTTCAGCCCTCACCGGGGAAAAACTGTTTTTT | CASSSALTGEKLFF
TRBD1 | TRBJ1-2 | TRBV5-8 | - | TGTGCCAGCAGCTTGTCGGTCGGGACAGGGGCTAACTATGGCTACACCTTC | CASSLSVGTGANYGYTF
- | TRBJ1-1 | TRBV6-5 | - | TGTGCCAGTACGACGGGGTCGGACACTGAAGCTTTCTTT | CASTTGSDTEAFF
- | TRBJ1-2 | TRBV11-2 | - | TGTGCCAGCAGCTTAGATAATTACTCGGGGAGCGGCTACACCTTC | CASSLDNYSGSGYTF
TRBD1 | TRBJ1-2 | TRBV6-6 | - | TGTGCCAGCCGACTCCAGGGGGCCTATGGCTACACCTTC | CASRLQGAYGYTF
TRBD1 | TRBJ1-3 | TRBV2 | - | TGTGCCAGCAGTAGACCGGGACAGGGGACCATATATTTT | CASSRPGQGTIYF
TRBD1 | TRBJ1-2 | TRBV6-5 | - | TGTGCCAGCAGAACTCAACAGGGGGCAAGCTATGGCTACACCTTC | CASRTQQGASYGYTF
- | TRBJ1-2 | TRBV25-1 | - | TGTGCCAGCAGTTCTACAGGAGTAACCTATGGCTACACCTTC | CASSSTGVTYGYTF
- | TRBJ1-5 | TRBV19 | - | TGTGCCAGTAACAGGGCATTTTCCACTGGCAATCAGCCCCAGCATTTT | CASNRAFSTGNQPQHF
TRBD1 | TRBJ1-6 | TRBV2 | - | TGTGCCAGCAGCGCGAACAGGGGGGATAATTCACCCCTCCACTTT | CASSANRGDNSPLHF
TRBD2 | TRBJ2-5 | TRBV6-5 | - | TGTGCCAGCAGTTCTCAAGCGGGGGGGCCCCAGTACTTC | CASSSQAGGPQYF
TRBD1 | TRBJ2-3 | TRBV5-1 | - | TGCGCCAGCAGCTCTTCGACAGGGGGCACAGATACGCAGTATTTT | CASSSSTGGTDTQYF
TRBD1 | TRBJ1-1 | TRBV2 | - | TGTGCCAGCAGGCTCCCGGACAGGTGGAACACTGAAGCTTTCTTT | CASRLPDRWNTEAFF
TRBD1 | TRBJ2-5 | TRBV11-2 | - | TGTGCCAGCAGGTCGACAGGGGGCACGTTCGGAGAGACCCAGTACTTC | CASRSTGGTFGETQYF
- | TRBJ1-1 | TRBV6-5 | - | TGTGCTCTTCATACCGGGACAATTTTCGCTGAAGCTTTCTTT | CALHTGTIFAEAFF
- | TRBJ1-5 | TRBV6-1 | - | TGTGCCAGCAGTGAACGGAATCAGCCCCAGCATTTT | CASSERNQPQHF
TRBD1 | TRBJ1-4 | TRBV5-1 | - | TGCGCCAGCAGCTTGGGTCTCAGGGGGCGCGGAGCGGCAACTAATGAAAAACTGTTTTTT | CASSLGLRGRGAATNEKLFF
TRBD1 | TRBJ1-6 | TRBV13 | - | TGTGCCAGCAGCTCTCGAGACAGGGGGTTGGATTCACCCCTCCACTTT | CASSSRDRGLDSPLHF
TRBD1 | TRBJ1-1 | TRBV19 | few | TGTGCCAGTACGGGACAGAGGAACACTGAAGCTTTCTTT | CASTGQRNTEAFF
TRBD2 | TRBJ2-2 | TRBV27 | - | TGTGCCAGCAGTAGTAGCGGGGGGACCGGGGAGCTGTTTTTT | CASSSSGGTGELFF
- | TRBJ1-1 | TRBV19 | - | TGTGCCAGTAGCTGGGGGGTGAACACTGAAGCTTTCTTT | CASSWGVNTEAFF
- | TRBJ2-5 | TRBV6-1 | - | TGTGCCAGCAGTGGGGGTTGGACGGTCACGGGGGAGACCCAGTACTTC | CASSGGWTVTGETQYF
- | TRBJ1-6 | TRBV20-1 | - | TGCAGTGCTAGTGCGGGGTTTTATAATTCACCCCTCCACTTT | CSASAGFYNSPLHF
- | TRBJ1-5 | TRBV27 | - | TGTGCCAGCAGTTTCTCCGGGAATCAGCCCCAGCATTTT | CASSFSGNQPQHF
- | TRBJ2-5 | TRBV7-9 | - | TGTGCCAGCAGTCCTGGACAGATTCAAGAGACCCAGTACTTC | CASSPGQIQETQYF
- | TRBJ1-1 | TRBV12-3/TRBV12-4 | - | TGTGCCAGCAGTTACAGGGCCCTCACTGAAGCTTTCTTT | CASSYRALTEAFF
TRBD1 | TRBJ1-5 | TRBV10-2 | - | TGCGCCAGCAGTAGGGGACAGGGGGATCAGCCCCAGCATTTT | CASSRGQGDQPQHF
- | TRBJ1-6 | TRBV10-1 | - | TGCGCCAGCAGCGTGACACTGACTTCACCCCTCCACTTT | CASSVTLTSPLHF